The next 27 T cell receptor beta chains were all read from a single sample in a study of post-analysis software for immune sequencing data. General observations from the study: A few TRBV segments occurring more often in patients than controls included TRBV5-6, TRBV5-1 and TRBV20-1.

Tagging with unique molecular identifiers was a feature of the TCR beta cDNA libraries. A single record per CDR3 protein comes from TCRdb applying MiXCR to the PCR reads. The table has about 820,000 distinct CDR3 sequences, roughly 50% seen once. Antigens of these TCRs are unknown. The sample comprised blood. These receptors were taken from a girl aged 10-17 years with multiple sclerosis.

This chain links TRBV20-1 with TRBJ2-1; 9 bases map to TRBD2. Germline V gene lookup returns CDR1 DFQATT and CDR2 SNEGSKA (reference sequence). V lost 3 bases and J lost 10; bases outside the gene matches: 7. CDR3 length: 13 residues. Here the CDR3 reads CSASQAGGSEQFF. The CDR3 region has the DNA TGCAGTGCTAGTCAAGCGGGGGGTTCCGAGCAGTTCTTC.

This chain links TRBV5-1 with TRBJ2-7, with TRBD1 matching over 9 bases. J lost 6 bases, V lost 4 bases, and 8 bases had no gene match. Germline lookup yields CDR1 SGHRS and CDR2 YFSETQ. The CDR3 consists of 14 residues. CDR3 protein: CASSAGQGMGEQYF. In DNA, the CDR3 is TGCGCCAGCAGCGCGGGACAGGGCATGGGCGAGCAGTACTTC.

The chain links TRBV9 to TRBJ2-2, with 7 bases matching TRBD1. The CDR3 spans 15 residues. Germline V gives CDR1 SGDLS, CDR2 YYNGEE. The J segment lost 1 base and the V segment lost 0 bases, leaving 0 bases of the junction unmatched. The CDR3: CASSVGTGNTGELFF. CDR3 bases: TGTGCCAGCAGCGTAGGGACAGGGAACACCGGGGAGCTGTTTTTT. Complete variable domain (other parts from reference TRBV9 and TRBJ2-2): DSGVTQTPKHLITATGQRVTLRCSPRSGDLSVYWYQQSLDQGLQFLIQYYNGEERAKGNILERFSAQQFPDLHSELNLSSLELGDSALYFCASSVGTGNTGELFFGEGSRLTVL.

This chain joins TRBV10-3 and TRBJ1-5; D is possibly TRBD1 (6 bases). V was cut by 4 bases and J by 2 bases, with 12 bases left in between. Germline-derived CDR1 and CDR2 are ENHRY and SYGVKD. The CDR3 length is 15 residues. CDR3 sequence (DNA): TGTGCCATCAGTGTGGGGGGGCGCGGCAATCAGCCCCAGCATTTT. This translates into CAISVGGRGNQPQHF.

V gene TRBV27 combines with J gene TRBJ1-2; D perhaps matches TRBD1 (6 bases). The CDR3 covers 14 residues. Germline lookup yields CDR1 MNHEY and CDR2 SMNVEV (reference sequence). V dropped 5 bases and J dropped 4 bases, with 14 bases sitting between them. The DNA of the CDR3 is TGTGCCAGCAGTATCGCAGGGGTCGGCTATGGCTACACCTTC. Encoded protein: CASSIAGVGYGYTF.

The chain employs TRBV20-1 and TRBJ2-7; D is undetermined. This CDR3 region has 12 residues. The germline V and J ends were trimmed by 3 bases and 1 base, with 7 bases remaining between them. CDR1 and CDR2 (germline): DFQATT, SNEGSKA (reference sequence). As DNA, the CDR3 is TGCAGTGCTAGGGGAAGGTCCTACGAGCAGTACTTC. Residues: CSARGRSYEQYF.

This clonotype occurred a few times. V is TRBV4-2 and J is TRBJ2-4; D perhaps matches TRBD2 (6 bases). Trimming took 3 bases from V and 0 from J, leaving 21 bases between them. CDR1 is LGHNA and CDR2 is YNFKEQ in the germline V gene. CDR3 length equals 19 residues. In nucleotides, the CDR3 is TGTGCCAGCAGCCAGTCCCGGGACTCCCAAGGGTTAGCCAAAAACATTCAGTACTTC. The encoded protein is CASSQSRDSQGLAKNIQYF.

The rearrangement joins TRBV7-3 to TRBJ2-3, with D unclear. This CDR3 has 17 residues. Germline V gene sequence: CDR1 SGHTA, CDR2 FQGTGA. V was trimmed by 5 bases and J by 0 bases, leaving 18 bases between them. The CDR3 here is CASSTRPVTLSTDTQYF. The CDR3 DNA follows: TGTGCCAGCAGCACTCGTCCAGTAACCCTTAGCACAGATACGCAGTATTTT.

This clonotype was observed a few times. This sequence joins TRBV12-3 or TRBV12-4 and TRBJ1-2; perhaps TRBD1 as D (6 bases). V lost 5 bases and J lost 6, with 25 bases in between. The CDR3 consists of 17 residues. For the CDR3, the DNA is TGTGCCAGCAGTCGACTTGGGGTCAGGGGTTCAGGGGATGGCTACACCTTC. Translation: CASSRLGVRGSGDGYTF.

This clonotype was recorded a few times. This chain joins TRBV5-1 and TRBJ2-7, with 7 bases fitting TRBD2. The V gene end was trimmed by 3 bases and the J gene end by 2 bases; junction bases not matched to a gene: 11. This CDR3 region has 16 residues. CDR1 SGHRS and CDR2 YFSETQ come from the germline V gene. CDR3 bases: TGCGCCAGCAGCTACCAGAGCGGGGTGGGAACCTACGAGCAGTACTTC. This sequence encodes CASSYQSGVGTYEQYF.

The V gene is TRBV5-5, the J gene TRBJ2-5; 10 bases align to TRBD2. Germline V gives CDR1 SGHKS, CDR2 YYEKEE (reference sequence). CDR3 length: 15 amino acids. V shed 2 bases, J shed 2 bases, and the junction held 3 bases outside the gene matches. CDR3 loop: CASSFTSGTQETQYF. The CDR3 DNA sequence: TGTGCCAGCAGCTTTACTAGCGGGACTCAAGAGACCCAGTACTTC.

The rearrangement links TRBV30 to TRBJ2-1; 11 bases map to TRBD2. V shed 2 bases and J 13 bases; nucleotides not matched to a gene: 7. The CDR3 sequence is 13 residues long. Germline V gives CDR1 GTSNPN, CDR2 SVGIG (reference sequence). The CDR3 DNA reads as TGTGCCTGGAGTCTGCTAGCGGGAGGATCACAGTTCTTC. It yields the protein CAWSLLAGGSQFF.

This clonotype turned up a few times. For the CDR3, the DNA is TGTGCCAGCAGTGAAATCGGGACCCCCCCACAAGAGACCCAGTACTTC. It translates to CASSEIGTPPQETQYF. This rearrangement joins TRBV25-1 to TRBJ2-5, with D perhaps matching TRBD1 or TRBD2 (5 bases each). The V end was cut by 2 bases, the J end by 2 bases, with 15 bases between. This CDR3 has 16 residues. Germline V gene lookup returns CDR1 MGHDK and CDR2 SYGVNS.

V gene TRBV20-1 combines with J gene TRBJ1-5; tentative D call: TRBD1 (5 bases). The CDR3 is 15 amino acids. With 3 bases removed from V and 6 bases from J, the gap between germline ends came to 18 bases. The germline gives CDR1 DFQATT, CDR2 SNEGSKA (reference sequence). The CDR3 DNA is TGCAGTGCTAGGAGGGGACCTCTGCTGGGTCAGCCCCAGCATTTT. It codes for CSARRGPLLGQPQHF.

This clonotype was observed at least ten times. The V and J genes are TRBV5-1 and TRBJ2-5; D is ambiguous. The V gene's germline CDR1 is SGHRS and CDR2 YFSETQ. With 0 bases removed from V and 0 bases from J, the gap between germline ends came to 6 bases. The CDR3 spans 14 residues. The CDR3 DNA reads as TGCGCCAGCAGCTTGGAGGGCTACCAAGAGACCCAGTACTTC. Its protein is CASSLEGYQETQYF.

This sequence joins TRBV14 and TRBJ1-1, with D unresolved. Germline CDR1 and CDR2: SGHDN and FVKESK. V lost 3 bases and J lost 1, with 15 bases in between. There are 16 residues in the CDR3. The chain's CDR3 is CASSQDTIRGNTEAFF. For the CDR3, the DNA is TGTGCCAGCAGCCAGGATACGATACGCGGGAACACTGAAGCTTTCTTT.

V usage is TRBV6-2 or TRBV6-3 and J usage is TRBJ2-5, with TRBD1 matching 7 bases. J gave up 11 bases and V 0 bases, and 6 bases lay outside the gene matches. Germline loops: CDR1 MNHEY, CDR2 SVGEGT. CDR3 length: 13 residues. The CDR3 nucleotides read TGTGCCAGCAGTTACTCCCCCGGGACAGAGCAGTACTTC. It codes for CASSYSPGTEQYF.

The V and J genes are TRBV12-3 or TRBV12-4 and TRBJ1-5; D is ambiguous. The CDR3 runs 13 residues. V was trimmed by 1 base and J by 5 bases, leaving 6 bases between them. This CDR3 reads CASSLGAYQPQHF. In DNA, the CDR3 is TGTGCCAGCAGTTTAGGAGCTTATCAGCCCCAGCATTTT.

This clonotype was observed once. V is TRBV6-5 and J is TRBJ1-5, with a tentative D call TRBD1 (5 bases). The ends were cut back, 0 bases at V and 7 bases at J, with 13 bases in the middle. Per the germline V gene, CDR1 is MNHEY and CDR2 is SVGAGI. The CDR3 has 15 amino acids. The CDR3 region has the DNA TGTGCCAGCAGTTACTCAGCGGGGACTTACCAGCCCCAGCATTTT. It encodes CASSYSAGTYQPQHF.

V usage is TRBV12-3 or TRBV12-4 and J usage is TRBJ2-7; D call uncertain. CDR3 size: 15 residues. Trimming shortened V by 2 bases and J by 2 bases, and 13 bases separated the two germline ends. The CDR3: CASSLTTRAPYEQYF. As DNA, the CDR3 is TGTGCCAGCAGTTTAACTACCCGGGCCCCCTACGAGCAGTACTTC.

CDR3 DNA sequence: TGTGCTAGTGGTTTGCGACGGTACAGGGGTAAGACATCCTACGAGCAGTACTTC. It translates to CASGLRRYRGKTSYEQYF. The chain has TRBV12-5 and TRBJ2-7, with 7 bases identical to TRBD1. V gave up 2 bases and J gave up 1 base; unmatched junction bases: 14. Per germline, CDR1 LGHNT and CDR2 FRNRAP. The CDR3 totals 18 residues.

This chain joins TRBV7-9 and TRBJ1-2, with D perhaps TRBD1 (5 bases). Per germline, CDR1 SEHNR and CDR2 FQNEAQ (reference sequence). Trimming pared 5 bases from V and 4 bases from J, leaving 17 bases between. The CDR3 is made up of 15 amino acids. In DNA form, the CDR3 reads TGTGCCAGCAGCGGGGTCCGGGACGCTTTCTATGGCTACACCTTC. It encodes CASSGVRDAFYGYTF.

This clonotype was recorded once. The chain employs TRBV7-2 and TRBJ1-2; D perhaps matches TRBD1 (6 bases). The CDR3 spans 14 residues. The V end lost 8 bases, the J end lost 0 bases, and 13 bases lay between the germline ends. In germline, CDR1 is SGHTA, CDR2 FQGNSA. DNA for the CDR3: TGTGCCAGCGTCCCAGGGGCGTCTAACTATGGCTACACCTTC. Protein sequence: CASVPGASNYGYTF.

The V call is TRBV5-1, the J call TRBJ2-1, with 9 bases aligning to TRBD2. J lost 7 bases, V lost 1 base, and 9 bases had no gene match. The CDR3 loop spans 16 amino acids. Germline values: CDR1 SGHRS, CDR2 YFSETQ. The DNA for the CDR3 is TGCGCCAGCAGCTTGACCACTGGACTAGCGAAGAATGAGCAGTTCTTC. It specifies CASSLTTGLAKNEQFF.

The chain combines TRBV5-1 with TRBJ2-1; 9 nucleotides line up with TRBD2. The trim removed 3 bases at V and 5 bases at J, leaving 6 bases unmatched. The germline gives CDR1 SGHRS, CDR2 YFSETQ. The CDR3 has 15 residues. The chain's CDR3 is CASSSIAGDHNEQFF. In DNA, the CDR3 is TGCGCCAGCAGCTCCATAGCGGGGGACCACAATGAGCAGTTCTTC. The whole variable domain, filled in from reference TRBV5-1 and TRBJ2-1, reads KAGVTQTPRYLIKTRGQQVTLSCSPISGHRSVSWYQQTPGQGLQFLFEYFSETQRNKGNFPGRFSGRQFSNSRSEMNVSTLELGDSALYLCASSSIAGDHNEQFFGPGTRLTVL.

The chain carries TRBV10-3 and TRBJ2-1, with TRBD2 identical over 11 bases. Trimming removed 6 bases from V and 7 bases from J; junction bases left unmatched: 11. This CDR3 is built from 16 residues. From germline, CDR1 is ENHRY and CDR2 SYGVKD. The CDR3 spells CAISLTTSGSRNEQFF. In DNA, the CDR3 is TGTGCCATCAGCCTCACAACTAGCGGGAGTAGGAATGAGCAGTTCTTC.

This chain links TRBV29-1 with TRBJ2-1; 14 bases match TRBD2. There are 18 residues in the CDR3. The junction had 13 bases not matched to a gene; V was cut back by 6 bases and J by 3 bases. Germline-derived CDR1 and CDR2 are SQVTM and ANQGSEA. The CDR3 spells CSVLRTSGRPSIYNEQFF. The CDR3, as DNA: TGCAGCGTCCTAAGGACTAGCGGGAGGCCATCGATCTACAATGAGCAGTTCTTC.